Below, 3 T cell receptor beta chains from the same sample are listed, as sequenced in a study of beta chain features in type 1 diabetes. Expressed TCRB transcripts were sequenced after all isolated RNA was converted to cDNA. Clones were sequenced by immunoSEQ multiplex PCR, and TCRdb holds only the in-frame ones, with some missing. The sample carries around 430,000 clones, 30% recorded once. The sample was naive CD4+ T cells from blood. These receptor sequences come from a young man in good health.

The rearrangement links TRBV21-1 to TRBJ2-5; TRBD2 is the table's D call, not checked against the DNA. TRBV21-1 is deemed a pseudogene. This CDR3 is built from 16 residues. CDR3 coding DNA: TGTGCCAGCAGCAAGACTAGCGGGTCGTCGCAAGAGACCCAGTACTTC. Translation: CASSKTSGSSQETQYF.

The gene calls are TRBV19 and TRBJ2-1; D uncertain. This CDR3 has 11 amino acids. Trimming pared 7 bases from V and 6 bases from J, leaving 7 bases between. Germline-derived CDR1 and CDR2 are LNHDA and SQIVND (reference sequence). Here the CDR3 reads CASTSLNEQFF. CDR3 coding DNA: TGTGCCAGTACCTCCCTCAATGAGCAGTTCTTC.

This sequence joins TRBV11-3 and TRBJ2-3; possibly TRBD1 for D (6 bases). This CDR3 is 14 amino acids long. Germline V lookup: CDR1 SGHNT, CDR2 YENEEA. The germline V and J ends were trimmed by 4 bases and 5 bases, with 13 bases remaining between them. The CDR3: CASSSNRDRDTQYF. Written as DNA, the CDR3 is TGTGCCAGCAGCTCGAACAGGGATAGAGATACGCAGTATTTT.